This T cell receptor beta chain appears in the sequencing data of a study of brain T cells in children with intractable seizures. Overall study findings and caveats: Clones missing pre-surgery may reflect undersampling of that blood sample.

Worth noting for this clone: The antigen is undetermined. Compared with germline, one end of the junction differs, possibly owing to a read error.

The protocol was immunoSEQ multiplex PCR, while the TCRdb copy is restricted to in-frame clones and leaves out a portion. The sample records around 100,000 clones, roughly 94% being singletons. The receptor was isolated from a boy under two years old with hemimegalencephaly and intractable seizures. Sequences were derived from peripheral blood, sampled at surgery.

The CDR3: CASSFGTSYDEQFF. As DNA, the CDR3 is TGTGCCAGCAGCTTTGGGACTAGCTACGATGAGCAGTTCTTC. V usage is TRBV7-3 and J usage is TRBJ2-1, with 9 positions matching TRBD2. Germline V gene data show CDR1 as SGHTA and CDR2 as FQGTGA. The CDR3 consists of 14 residues.